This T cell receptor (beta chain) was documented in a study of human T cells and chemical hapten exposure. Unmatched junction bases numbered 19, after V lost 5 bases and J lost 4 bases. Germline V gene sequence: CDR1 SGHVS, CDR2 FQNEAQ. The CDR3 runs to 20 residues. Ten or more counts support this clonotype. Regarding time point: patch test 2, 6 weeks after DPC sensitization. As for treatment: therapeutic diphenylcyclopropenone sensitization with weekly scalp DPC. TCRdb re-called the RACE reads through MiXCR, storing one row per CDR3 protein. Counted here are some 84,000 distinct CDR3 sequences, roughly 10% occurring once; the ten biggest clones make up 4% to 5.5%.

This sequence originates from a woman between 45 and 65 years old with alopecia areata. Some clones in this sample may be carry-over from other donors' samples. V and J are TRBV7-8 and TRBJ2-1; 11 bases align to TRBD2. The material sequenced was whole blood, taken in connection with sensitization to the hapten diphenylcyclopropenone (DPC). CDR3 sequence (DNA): TGTGCCAGCAGCGCTCTACAACTTCGGACTAGCGGGTTACAGTACAATGAGCAGTTCTTC. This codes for CASSALQLRTSGLQYNEQFF. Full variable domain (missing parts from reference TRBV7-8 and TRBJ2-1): GAGVSQSPRYKVAKRGQDVALRCDPISGHVSLFWYQQALGQGPEFLTYFQNEAQLDKSGLPSDRFFAERPEGSVSTLKIQRTQQEDSAVYLCASSALQLRTSGLQYNEQFFGPGTRLTVL.